These 5 T cell receptor beta chains were sequenced from one sample in a study of blood T cell repertoires in COVID-19. Libraries were prepared by immunoSEQ multiplex PCR; TCRdb keeps only in-frame clonotypes and omits some of them. The profile shows about 180,000 clones, roughly 88% of them singletons. The material sequenced was peripheral blood. The origin of the receptors is a man in his sixties with acute or convalescent COVID-19.

J is TRBJ2-1 and V is TRBV27, with D possibly TRBD2 on 5 matching bases. V was shortened by 0 bases and J by 5 bases, with 14 bases between the two germline ends. The CDR3 is 16 residues long. The germline gives CDR1 MNHEY, CDR2 SMNVEV (reference sequence). DNA of the CDR3: TGTGCCAGCAGTTTATCGTCGCTAGCACCACACAATGAGCAGTTCTTC. It specifies CASSLSSLAPHNEQFF.

The J gene is TRBJ1-5, the V gene TRBV5-6, with D possibly being TRBD1 (5 bases). Deletions cut 3 bases from V and 3 bases from J, with 16 bases between. The CDR3 is made up of 16 amino acids. CDR1 SGHDT and CDR2 YYEEEE come from the germline V gene. The CDR3 protein is CASSSSGKSDNQPQHF. For the CDR3, the DNA is TGTGCCAGCAGCTCCTCAGGGAAGTCTGACAATCAGCCCCAGCATTTT.

The chain carries TRBV19 and TRBJ1-5; 8 nucleotides align to TRBD1. The germline V gene has CDR1 LNHDA and CDR2 SQIVND (reference sequence). The J segment lost 5 bases and the V segment lost 5 bases, leaving 11 bases of the junction unmatched. There are 16 residues in the CDR3. DNA for the CDR3: TGTGCCAGTAGTCTTCCGGGACAGGTTTTCGATCAGCCCCAGCATTTT. As protein: CASSLPGQVFDQPQHF. The full variable domain, rest sourced from reference TRBV19 and TRBJ1-5, is DGGITQSPKYLFRKEGQNVTLSCEQNLNHDAMYWYRQDPGQGLRLIYYSQIVNDFQKGDIAEGYSVSREKKESFPLTVTSAQKNPTAFYLCASSLPGQVFDQPQHFGDGTRLSIL.

V usage is TRBV28 and J usage is TRBJ1-3; a weak D match, TRBD1 (6 bases). The CDR3 has 16 amino acids. V was shortened by 5 bases and J by 0 bases, with 14 bases between the two germline ends. The germline gives CDR1 MDHEN, CDR2 SYDVKM. The CDR3 protein is CASSPTGTTSGNTIYF. The CDR3 coding sequence is TGTGCCAGCAGTCCCACGGGGACAACCTCTGGAAACACCATATATTTT. Full variable domain (missing parts from reference TRBV28 and TRBJ1-3): DVKVTQSSRYLVKRTGEKVFLECVQDMDHENMFWYRQDPGLGLRLIYFSYDVKMKEKGDIPEGYSVSREKKERFSLILESASTNQTSMYLCASSPTGTTSGNTIYFGEGSWLTVV.

The CDR3 DNA follows: TGTGCCAGCAGCTTAAAGGGGACTAGCGAAGAGACCCAGTACTTC. Translating gives CASSLKGTSEETQYF. The rearrangement joins TRBV7-9 to TRBJ2-5, with 10 bases fitting TRBD2. The CDR3 has 15 residues. J was trimmed by 3 bases and V by 2 bases; bases with no gene match: 3. Germline V gives CDR1 SEHNR, CDR2 FQNEAQ (reference sequence).